This TCR beta chain was found in a study of blood T cell repertoires in COVID-19. Study-wide context: Some COVID-19 samples were acute and others convalescent; all came from the United States, Italy and Spain. From T cells, B-cell-depleted T cells, or PBMCs came the material, which was cDNA or gDNA.

In the source study's methods: Amplification of reference gene primers provided the estimated nucleated cell counts. TCRdb keeps only in-frame clones here, not all; method: immunoSEQ multiplex PCR. V, J and clone size reflect that table, while D and trimming were determined from the DNA. The table records about 210,000 clones, roughly 86% of them present only once. Sequenced material: peripheral blood. This sequence was found in a woman aged 50 to 65 with active or convalescent COVID-19.

The CDR3 loop reads CAIRGQLLSEAFF. The CDR3 coding sequence is TGTGCCATCAGGGGACAGCTTCTTTCCGAAGCTTTCTTT. The genes are TRBV10-3 and TRBJ1-1, with TRBD1 matching 7 bases. Losses at the gene ends were 6 bases for V and 8 bases for J; bases not matched to a gene: 9. Looked up from germline, CDR1 is ENHRY and CDR2 is SYGVKD. The CDR3 has 13 residues.